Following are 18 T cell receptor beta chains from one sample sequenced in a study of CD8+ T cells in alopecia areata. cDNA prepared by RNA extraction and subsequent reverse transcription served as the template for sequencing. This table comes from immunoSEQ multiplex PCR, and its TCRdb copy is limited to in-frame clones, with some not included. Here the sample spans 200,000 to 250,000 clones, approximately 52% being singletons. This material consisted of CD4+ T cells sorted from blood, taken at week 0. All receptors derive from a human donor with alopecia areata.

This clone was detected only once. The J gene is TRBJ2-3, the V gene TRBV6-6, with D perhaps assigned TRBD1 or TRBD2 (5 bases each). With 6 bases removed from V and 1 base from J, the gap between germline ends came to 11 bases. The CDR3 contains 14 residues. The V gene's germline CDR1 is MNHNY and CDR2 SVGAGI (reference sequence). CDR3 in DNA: TGTGCCAGCAGCCGCATGGGGGGCACAGATACGCAGTATTTT. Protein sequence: CASSRMGGTDTQYF.

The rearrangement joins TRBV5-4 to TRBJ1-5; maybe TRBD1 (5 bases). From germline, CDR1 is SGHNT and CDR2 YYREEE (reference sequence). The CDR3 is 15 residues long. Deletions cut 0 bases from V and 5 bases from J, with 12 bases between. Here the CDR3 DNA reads TGTGCCAGCAGCTTGGCAGGGCAGTCGGATCAGCCCCAGCATTTT. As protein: CASSLAGQSDQPQHF.

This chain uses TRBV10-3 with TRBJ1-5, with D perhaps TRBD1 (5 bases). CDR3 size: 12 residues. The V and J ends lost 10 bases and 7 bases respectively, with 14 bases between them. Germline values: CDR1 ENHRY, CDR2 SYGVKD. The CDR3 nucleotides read TGTGCCACTTCGACCGGGGGACAGCCCCAGCATTTT. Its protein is CATSTGGQPQHF.

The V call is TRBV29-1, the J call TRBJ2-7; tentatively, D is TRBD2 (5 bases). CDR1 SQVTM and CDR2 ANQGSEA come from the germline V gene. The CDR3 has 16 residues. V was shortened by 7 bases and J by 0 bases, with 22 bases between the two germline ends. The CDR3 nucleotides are TGCAGCGCGGCGGCGGACTTCGAAAGGAGCTCCTACGAGCAGTACTTC. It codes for CSAAADFERSSYEQYF.

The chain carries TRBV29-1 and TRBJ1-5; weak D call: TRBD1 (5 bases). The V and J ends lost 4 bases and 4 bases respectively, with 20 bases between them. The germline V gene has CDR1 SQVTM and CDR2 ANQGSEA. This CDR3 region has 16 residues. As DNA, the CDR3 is TGCAGCGTTGTGGGGGGAAGGGTTTCGACAAATCAGCCCCAGCATTTT. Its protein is CSVVGGRVSTNQPQHF.

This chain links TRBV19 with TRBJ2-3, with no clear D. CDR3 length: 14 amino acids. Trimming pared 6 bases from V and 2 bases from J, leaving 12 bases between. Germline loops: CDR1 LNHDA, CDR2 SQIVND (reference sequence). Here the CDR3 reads CASRLQSYTDTQYF. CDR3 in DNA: TGTGCCAGTAGACTCCAAAGCTACACAGATACGCAGTATTTT.

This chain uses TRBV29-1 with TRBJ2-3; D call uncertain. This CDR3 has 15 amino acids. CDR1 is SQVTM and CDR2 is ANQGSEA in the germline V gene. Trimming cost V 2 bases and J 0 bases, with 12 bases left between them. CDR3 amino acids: CSVEWQTTSTDTQYF. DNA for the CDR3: TGCAGCGTTGAATGGCAGACGACTAGCACAGATACGCAGTATTTT.

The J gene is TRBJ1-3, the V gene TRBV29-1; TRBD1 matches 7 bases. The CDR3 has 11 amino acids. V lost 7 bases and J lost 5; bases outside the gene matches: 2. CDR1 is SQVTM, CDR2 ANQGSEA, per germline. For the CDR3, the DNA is TGCAGCGCAGGGGGACGAAACACCATATATTTT. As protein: CSAGGRNTIYF. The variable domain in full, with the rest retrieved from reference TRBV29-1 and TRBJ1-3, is SAVISQKPSRDICQRGTSLTIQCQVDSQVTMMFWYRQQPGQSLTLIATANQGSEATYESGFVIDKFPISRPNLTFSTLTVSNMSPEDSSIYLCSAGGRNTIYFGEGSWLTVV.

The CDR3 reads CASRIGVGQETQYF. CDR3 in DNA: TGCGCCAGCAGGATAGGGGTTGGTCAAGAGACCCAGTACTTC. This chain links TRBV5-1 with TRBJ2-5, with D possibly TRBD1 on 5 matching bases. The ends were cut back, 5 bases at V and 2 bases at J, with 13 bases in the middle. The CDR3 contains 14 residues. Germline V gene data show CDR1 as SGHRS and CDR2 as YFSETQ.

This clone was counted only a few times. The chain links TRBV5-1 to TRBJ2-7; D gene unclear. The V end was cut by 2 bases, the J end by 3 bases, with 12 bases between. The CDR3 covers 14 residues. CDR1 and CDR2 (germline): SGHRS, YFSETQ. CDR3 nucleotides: TGCGCCAGCAGCTTATCAGGCTCCAACTACGAGCAGTACTTC. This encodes CASSLSGSNYEQYF. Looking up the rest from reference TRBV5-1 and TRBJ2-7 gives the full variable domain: KAGVTQTPRYLIKTRGQQVTLSCSPISGHRSVSWYQQTPGQGLQFLFEYFSETQRNKGNFPGRFSGRQFSNSRSEMNVSTLELGDSALYLCASSLSGSNYEQYFGPGTRLTVT.

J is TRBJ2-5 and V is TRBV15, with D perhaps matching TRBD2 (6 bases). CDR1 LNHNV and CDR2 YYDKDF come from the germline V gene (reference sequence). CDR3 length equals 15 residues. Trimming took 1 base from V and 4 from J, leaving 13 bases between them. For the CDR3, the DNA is TGTGCCACCAGCAGAGCGGGAGCTAGCAGAGAGACCCAGTACTTC. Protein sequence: CATSRAGASRETQYF.

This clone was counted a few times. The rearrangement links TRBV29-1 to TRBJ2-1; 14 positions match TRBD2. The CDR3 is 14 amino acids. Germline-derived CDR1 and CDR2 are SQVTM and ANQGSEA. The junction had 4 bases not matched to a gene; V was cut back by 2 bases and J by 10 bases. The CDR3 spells CSVERLAGGHEQFF. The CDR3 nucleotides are TGCAGCGTTGAAAGACTAGCGGGGGGGCACGAGCAGTTCTTC.

The CDR3 sequence is CASSFRQGDQPQHF. The CDR3 region has the DNA TGTGCCAGCAGTTTTCGACAGGGCGATCAGCCCCAGCATTTT. The V call is TRBV28, the J call TRBJ1-5; 7 bases map to TRBD1. Per the germline V gene, CDR1 is MDHEN and CDR2 is SYDVKM. The ends lost 3 bases at V and 5 bases at J; junction bases unmatched: 4. This CDR3 spans 14 amino acids.

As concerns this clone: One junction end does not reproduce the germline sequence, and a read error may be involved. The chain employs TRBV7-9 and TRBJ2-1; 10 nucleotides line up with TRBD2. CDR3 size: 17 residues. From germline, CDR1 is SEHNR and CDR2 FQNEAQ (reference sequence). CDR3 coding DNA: TGTGCCAGCAGCACAACCTTAGCGGGAGGCTCCAACAATGAGCAGTTCTTC. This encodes CASSTTLAGGSNNEQFF.

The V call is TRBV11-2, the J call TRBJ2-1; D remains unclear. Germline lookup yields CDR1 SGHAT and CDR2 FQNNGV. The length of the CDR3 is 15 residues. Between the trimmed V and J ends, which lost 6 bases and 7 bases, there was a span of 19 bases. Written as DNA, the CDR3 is TGTGCCAGCAGACCGACGAAGGGCCAAACGAATGAGCAGTTCTTC. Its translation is CASRPTKGQTNEQFF.

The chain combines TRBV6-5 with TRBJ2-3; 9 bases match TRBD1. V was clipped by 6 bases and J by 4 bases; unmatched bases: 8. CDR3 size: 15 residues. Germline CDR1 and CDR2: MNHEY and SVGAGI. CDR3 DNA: TGTGCCAGCAGGCAGGACAGGGGCAAAGCAGATACGCAGTATTTT. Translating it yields CASRQDRGKADTQYF.

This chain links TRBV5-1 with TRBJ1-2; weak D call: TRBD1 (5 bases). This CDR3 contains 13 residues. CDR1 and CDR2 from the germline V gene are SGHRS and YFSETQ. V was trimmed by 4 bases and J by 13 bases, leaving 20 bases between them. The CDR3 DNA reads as TGCGCCAGCAGCCCGGACACCGGAGTAGTGGGCACCTTC. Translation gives CASSPDTGVVGTF.

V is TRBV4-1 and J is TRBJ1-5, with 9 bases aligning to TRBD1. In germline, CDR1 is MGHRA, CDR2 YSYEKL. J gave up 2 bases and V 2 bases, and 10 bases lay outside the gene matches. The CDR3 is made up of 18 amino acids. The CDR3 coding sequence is TGCGCCAGCAGCCAATACTACCGGGACAGGGCAGGCAATCAGCCCCAGCATTTT. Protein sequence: CASSQYYRDRAGNQPQHF.